Sequencing of this T cell receptor beta chain was carried out in a study of OX40 agonist ivuxolimab in advanced cancers. Study-wide background: Among those enrolled, mean age was roughly 55 years (range roughly 20 to 79) and about 79% were male. Study-wide findings and caveats: CD4+ and CD8+ T cells in blood underwent clonal expansion by week 6 at 0.1 to 3.0 mg/kg.

Excluded were patients having autoimmune disease history or systemic immunosuppression. Regarding this clone: Its target is unknown.

The germline V gene encodes CDR1 WSHSY and CDR2 SAAADI. The CDR3 runs to 13 residues. With 2 bases removed from V and 3 bases from J, the gap between germline ends came to 4 bases. Profiling relied on immunoSEQ multiplex PCR, and the TCRdb table lists in-frame clones only, not all of them. The table lists 85,000 to 95,000 clones, over 75% of them singletons. The sequencing used CD4+ or CD8+ T cells sorted from blood, collected in a trial of the OX40 agonist ivuxolimab. The V gene is TRBV10-2, the J gene TRBJ2-2; no clear D. This clonotype was obtained from an adult with an advanced solid tumor such as melanoma, head and neck, liver or kidney cancer. CDR3 bases: TGCGCCAGCAGTGAGAGGGACACCGGGGAGCTGTTTTTT. Its protein is CASSERDTGELFF.